This record looks at one T cell receptor beta chain sequence and its context. The antigen is unknown. Repertoires were generated with immunoSEQ multiplex PCR, while TCRdb's copy carries only in-frame clones and drops some. Counted here are approximately 120,000 clones, 88% occurring once; the ten biggest clones make up roughly 2.2%. Germline V lookup: CDR1 MGHRA, CDR2 YSYEKL. V was trimmed by 4 bases and J by 3 bases, leaving 10 bases between them. The CDR3 sequence is 14 residues long. This sample was taken from a study of cytomegalovirus exposure and HLA in healthy donors. Study as a whole: The platform used for the approximately 130 validation repertoires matched that of the roughly 670 first-cohort repertoires, a later analysis reported. General observations from the study: Both high specificity and high sensitivity reportedly marked the classifier's diagnosis of cytomegalovirus status. Cytomegalovirus association was listed for around 180 TCR beta chains.

The study drew the donors from its approximately 110-subject validation cohort, separate from the approximately 700-subject first cohort. The chain is built from TRBV4-1 and TRBJ2-1; possible D gene TRBD1, 6 bases. The clonotype was recovered from a woman younger than 35 in good health and CMV-seronegative. Source material: PBMCs. The CDR3 loop reads CASSLQGFYNEQFF. The CDR3, as DNA: TGCGCCAGCAGCCTACAGGGCTTCTACAATGAGCAGTTCTTC.